The 24 T cell receptor beta chains reported below all come from one sample, sequenced in a study of T cells in Graves' hyperthyroidism and ophthalmopathy. The source material, RNA transcripts, was used to amplify TCR beta CDR3 regions. A set of HTBI primers served as the primers for a first-round RT-PCR of the TCR CDR3. TCRdb reprocessed the multiplex PCR reads with MiXCR, giving one entry per CDR3 protein. The table records 550,000 to 600,000 distinct CDR3 sequences, 16% of them present only once. Sequenced sample: blood. These receptors were collected from a woman aged 18-30 years with Graves' hyperthyroidism.

This clonotype appeared many times. The V gene is TRBV19, the J gene TRBJ1-4, with a tentative D call TRBD1 (6 bases). V was clipped by 5 bases and J by 6 bases, with 19 bases between them. There are 16 residues in the CDR3. Germline loops: CDR1 LNHDA, CDR2 SQIVND (reference sequence). As DNA, the CDR3 is TGTGCCAGTAGTCTTCTTGGGACGGAGGGGGATGAAAAACTGTTTTTT. Translating gives CASSLLGTEGDEKLFF. Supplemented by reference TRBV19 and TRBJ1-4, the full variable domain reads DGGITQSPKYLFRKEGQNVTLSCEQNLNHDAMYWYRQDPGQGLRLIYYSQIVNDFQKGDIAEGYSVSREKKESFPLTVTSAQKNPTAFYLCASSLLGTEGDEKLFFGSGTQLSVL.

In this sample, this clonotype turned up a few times. The genes are TRBV7-8 and TRBJ2-2; 13 positions agree with TRBD2. Germline CDR1 is SGHVS and CDR2 is FQNEAQ. This CDR3 is built from 17 residues. Unmatched junction bases numbered 7, after V lost 3 bases and J lost 6 bases. This CDR3 reads CASSLGPGLAGAGELFF. DNA for the CDR3: TGTGCCAGCAGCTTGGGTCCTGGACTAGCGGGAGCCGGGGAGCTGTTTTTT.

This clonotype showed up just a few times. This chain connects TRBV5-1 to TRBJ2-1; 7 bases agree with TRBD2. Germline values: CDR1 SGHRS, CDR2 YFSETQ. This CDR3 spans 12 amino acids. V gave up 1 base and J gave up 10 bases; unmatched junction bases: 2. CDR3 sequence reads: CASSLLAEEQFF. As DNA, the CDR3 is TGCGCCAGCAGCTTGCTAGCGGAAGAGCAGTTCTTC.

The genes are TRBV18 and TRBJ1-4, with a possible D match to TRBD1 (5 bases). V lost 3 bases, J lost 5 bases, and 16 bases lay in between. This CDR3 spans 16 amino acids. Germline V gene lookup returns CDR1 KGHSH and CDR2 LQKENI. CDR3 sequence: CASSPYPGRQNEKLFF. The CDR3 bases are TGTGCCAGCTCACCCTACCCGGGACGGCAAAATGAAAAACTGTTTTTT.

This clonotype was counted only a few times. V and J are TRBV2 and TRBJ1-1, with TRBD1 matching 11 bases. The CDR3 runs to 15 residues. The V and J ends lost 1 base and 4 bases, in that order; junction bases with no gene match: 2. The germline gives CDR1 SNHLY, CDR2 FYNNEI. CDR3 DNA: TGTGCCAGCAGTGAAGAAGGGACAGGGGGCACTGAAGCTTTCTTT. Its translation is CASSEEGTGGTEAFF.

CDR3 nucleotides: TGTGCCAGCAGTTTAGATGTTGGTAACACTGAAGCTTTCTTT. Translated: CASSLDVGNTEAFF. The rearrangement links TRBV27 to TRBJ1-1; D uncertain. This CDR3 has 14 residues. Deletions cut 2 bases from V and 2 bases from J, with 9 bases between. The germline V gene encodes CDR1 MNHEY and CDR2 SMNVEV (reference sequence).

The gene calls are TRBV29-1 and TRBJ1-2; TRBD1 matches at 10 bases. V lost 5 bases and J lost 8; bases outside the gene matches: 8. The CDR3 extends over 13 amino acids. Germline CDR1 SQVTM, CDR2 ANQGSEA. The CDR3 coding sequence is TGCAGCGTTCAGATAGGGACAGGGGAGGGCTACACCTTC. This translates into CSVQIGTGEGYTF. Filled out from reference TRBV29-1 and TRBJ1-2, the complete variable domain reads SAVISQKPSRDICQRGTSLTIQCQVDSQVTMMFWYRQQPGQSLTLIATANQGSEATYESGFVIDKFPISRPNLTFSTLTVSNMSPEDSSIYLCSVQIGTGEGYTFGSGTRLTVV.

This clonotype was picked up many times. The genes are TRBV28 and TRBJ2-7; D is undetermined. Germline CDR1 is MDHEN and CDR2 is SYDVKM. This CDR3 is built from 14 residues. Trimming shortened V by 4 bases and J by 2 bases, and 12 bases separated the two germline ends. CDR3 sequence reads: CASSSLPGTYEQYF. The CDR3 coding sequence is TGTGCCAGCAGTTCACTCCCCGGAACCTACGAGCAGTACTTC.

This clonotype was seen a handful of times. This chain connects TRBV6-2 or TRBV6-3 to TRBJ2-7; D remains unclear. V shed 0 bases and J shed 0 bases, with 12 bases lying between them. The CDR3 spans 16 residues. Germline loops: CDR1 MNHEY, CDR2 SVGEGT. CDR3 in amino acids: CASSYSPGRTSYEQYF. The CDR3 DNA reads TGTGCCAGCAGTTACTCTCCTGGGCGTACCTCCTACGAGCAGTACTTC.

The V gene is TRBV19, the J gene TRBJ2-7, with 9 bases that match TRBD1. This CDR3 contains 15 residues. Trimming removed 11 bases from V and 2 bases from J; junction bases left unmatched: 13. Germline V gene sequence: CDR1 LNHDA, CDR2 SQIVND (reference sequence). The DNA of the CDR3 is TGTGCCTCCACCCAAGGGGACAGGGCTCCCTACGAGCAGTACTTC. Encoded protein: CASTQGDRAPYEQYF.

This chain uses TRBV27 with TRBJ2-6; D not resolved. Trimming pared 1 base from V and 4 bases from J, leaving 17 bases between. CDR1 MNHEY and CDR2 SMNVEV come from the germline V gene (reference sequence). This CDR3 is built from 18 residues. The CDR3 loop is CASSLYPPFTSGANVLTF. The CDR3 nucleotides are TGTGCCAGCAGTTTATATCCCCCTTTTACTTCCGGGGCCAACGTCCTGACTTTC.

This clonotype was observed a few times. The chain carries TRBV7-9 and TRBJ1-5; D not certain. CDR1 SEHNR and CDR2 FQNEAQ come from the germline V gene (reference sequence). The length of the CDR3 is 12 residues. The germline V and J ends were trimmed by 1 base and 4 bases, with 2 bases remaining between them. The CDR3 sequence: CASSLVNQPQHF. The CDR3 nucleotides read TGTGCCAGCAGCTTAGTTAATCAGCCCCAGCATTTT.

The chain uses TRBV6-1 and TRBJ2-7; TRBD2 is a possible D gene (6 bases). The germline gives CDR1 MNHNS, CDR2 SASEGT. This CDR3 is 14 amino acids long. The germline V and J ends were trimmed by 4 bases and 6 bases, with 16 bases remaining between them. The CDR3 protein is CASSAVRGFSEQYF. As DNA, the CDR3 is TGTGCCAGCAGTGCGGTCCGGGGGTTTAGCGAGCAGTACTTC.

The chain couples TRBV2 to TRBJ2-5; 7 positions match TRBD1. Germline V CDR1 and CDR2: SNHLY, FYNNEI. The trim removed 6 bases at V and 0 bases at J, leaving 7 bases unmatched. This CDR3 spans 15 amino acids. CDR3 DNA sequence: TGTGCCAGCAGCAAGGGGACAGTCTACCAAGAGACCCAGTACTTC. Translating gives CASSKGTVYQETQYF.

The rearrangement uses TRBV27 and TRBJ2-7; 8 bases map to TRBD2. The CDR3 extends over 13 amino acids. V shed 6 bases, J shed 5 bases, and the junction held 6 bases outside the gene matches. The germline gives CDR1 MNHEY, CDR2 SMNVEV (reference sequence). The CDR3 sequence is CASRNTGRDEQYF. The CDR3 bases are TGTGCCAGCAGGAACACCGGGAGGGACGAGCAGTACTTC.

Many counts were recorded for this clonotype. This chain links TRBV27 with TRBJ1-1; D remains ambiguous. CDR3 length equals 13 residues. V was cut by 6 bases and J by 0 bases, with 8 bases left in between. The germline V gene has CDR1 MNHEY and CDR2 SMNVEV (reference sequence). The CDR3 spells CASRSYLNTEAFF. The CDR3 DNA is TGTGCCAGCAGATCTTACCTGAACACTGAAGCTTTCTTT.

The chain has TRBV5-1 and TRBJ1-4, with D possibly matching TRBD1 (6 bases). V was pared by 3 bases and J by 1 base, with 10 bases between. This CDR3 is built from 15 residues. Germline CDR1 and CDR2: SGHRS and YFSETQ. CDR3 loop: CASSSGALTNEKLFF. For the CDR3, the DNA is TGCGCCAGCAGCTCAGGGGCGCTAACTAATGAAAAACTGTTTTTT.

This clonotype was observed at least ten times. The chain joins TRBV7-2 to TRBJ2-7; no reliable D call. The V and J ends lost 0 bases and 3 bases respectively, with 6 bases between them. The CDR3 covers 13 residues. In germline, CDR1 is SGHTA, CDR2 FQGNSA. CDR3 DNA sequence: TGTGCCAGCAGCTTAGCGGAGAACTACGAGCAGTACTTC. This encodes CASSLAENYEQYF.

As to this clonotype: Given a much more abundant clone one base away, this may be a read error. The genes are TRBV12-3 or TRBV12-4 and TRBJ2-2; 8 bases align to TRBD2. The junction had 9 bases not matched to a gene; V was cut back by 6 bases and J by 6 bases. The CDR3 contains 15 residues. For the CDR3, the DNA is TGTGCCAGCAGCCGCGGACCAGCGGGAGCCGGGGAGCTGTTTTTT. This codes for CASSRGPAGAGELFF.

This clonotype was observed at least ten times. The chain combines TRBV2 with TRBJ2-6; D may correspond to TRBD1 or TRBD2 (6 bases each). The CDR3 extends over 16 amino acids. V gave up 3 bases and J gave up 0 bases, with 9 bases separating them. Germline lookup yields CDR1 SNHLY and CDR2 FYNNEI. The CDR3 loop is CASSDRGPSGANVLTF. CDR3 coding DNA: TGTGCCAGCAGTGATCGGGGGCCCTCTGGGGCCAACGTCCTGACTTTC.

This clonotype was observed a handful of times. The CDR3 does not end in the conserved phenylalanine or tryptophan, so this is likely a read error. The V and J genes are TRBV24-1 and TRBJ2-5; TRBD2 agrees at 10 bases. V was pared by 7 bases and J by 1 base, with 2 bases of the junction left unmatched. The CDR3 totals 14 residues. Germline assignment: CDR1 KGHDR and CDR2 SFDVKD. The CDR3 protein is CATSLAGGQETQYS. The CDR3 bases are TGTGCCACCAGCTTAGCGGGGGGCCAAGAGACCCAGTACTCC.

The gene calls are TRBV28 and TRBJ2-3; 9 nucleotides agree with TRBD2. CDR1 is MDHEN, CDR2 SYDVKM, per germline. The CDR3 covers 20 residues. The V segment lost 6 bases and the J segment 2 bases; nucleotides outside the gene matches: 21. CDR3 residues: CASSYRPGLAHTGFTDTQYF. In DNA, the CDR3 is TGTGCCAGCAGCTACCGGCCGGGACTAGCCCATACAGGGTTCACAGATACGCAGTATTTT.

This clonotype was seen ten or more times. The chain combines TRBV2 with TRBJ1-6; D uncertain. The CDR3 consists of 13 residues. The germline V gene has CDR1 SNHLY and CDR2 FYNNEI. V lost 3 bases and J lost 9, with 9 bases in between. The CDR3 DNA follows: TGTGCCAGCAGTGAGGATCGGTTTTCACCCCTCCACTTT. Residues: CASSEDRFSPLHF.

This clonotype has only a few counts. This chain uses TRBV2 with TRBJ2-2, with 12 bases that match TRBD2. The CDR3 consists of 20 residues. Unmatched junction bases numbered 8, after V lost 0 bases and J lost 0 bases. From germline, CDR1 is SNHLY and CDR2 FYNNEI. Here the CDR3 reads CASSEAGLAGFNPNTGELFF. The CDR3 nucleotides read TGTGCCAGCAGTGAAGCGGGACTAGCGGGTTTTAACCCGAACACCGGGGAGCTGTTTTTT. Full variable domain (outside the CDR3, taken from reference TRBV2 and TRBJ2-2): EPEVTQTPSHQVTQMGQEVILRCVPISNHLYFYWYRQILGQKVEFLVSFYNNEISEKSEIFDDQFSVERPDGSNFTLKIRSTKLEDSAMYFCASSEAGLAGFNPNTGELFFGEGSRLTVL.